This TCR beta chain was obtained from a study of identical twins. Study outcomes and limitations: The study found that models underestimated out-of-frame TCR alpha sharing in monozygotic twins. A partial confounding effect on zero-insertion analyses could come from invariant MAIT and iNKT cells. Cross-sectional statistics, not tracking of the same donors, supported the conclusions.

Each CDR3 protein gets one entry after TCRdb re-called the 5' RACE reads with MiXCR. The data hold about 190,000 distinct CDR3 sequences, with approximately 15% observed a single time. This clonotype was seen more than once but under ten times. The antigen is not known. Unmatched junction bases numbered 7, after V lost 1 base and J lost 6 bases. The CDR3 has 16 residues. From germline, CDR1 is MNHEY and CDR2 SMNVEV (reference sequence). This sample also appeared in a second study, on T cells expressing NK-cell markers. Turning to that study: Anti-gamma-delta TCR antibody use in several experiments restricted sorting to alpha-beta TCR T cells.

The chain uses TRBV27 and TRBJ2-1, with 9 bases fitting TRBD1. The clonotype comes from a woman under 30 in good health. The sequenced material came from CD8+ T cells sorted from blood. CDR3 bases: TGTGCCAGCAGTTTATTAGGGGGACAGGGCGTCAATGAGCAGTTCTTC. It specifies CASSLLGGQGVNEQFF.